This T cell receptor (beta chain) appears in the sequencing data of a study of Graves' ophthalmopathy and Graves' hyperthyroidism. General observations from the study: Ophthalmopathy and stable hyperthyroidism were discriminated by a 13-signature model, with approximately 89% sensitivity and under 84% specificity.

Germline-derived CDR1 and CDR2 are LNHDA and SQIVND (reference sequence). The CDR3 covers 15 residues. Trimming removed 5 bases from V and 6 bases from J, with 16 bases in between. Of note for this clonotype: Its antigen is undetermined.

Beta-chain TCR CDR3 regions were amplified from RNA transcripts. Second-round multiplex PCR came after a first-round RT-PCR that employed HTBI primers. TCRdb reanalysed the multiplex PCR reads using MiXCR and keeps one entry per CDR3 protein. The table records 740,000 or so distinct CDR3 sequences, roughly two fifths of them present only once. Ophthalmopathy donors' eye disease showed moderate-to-severe activity, CAS of at least 3, NOSPECS of at least 4 and duration under 3 months. Orbital computed tomography, together with clinical symptoms, serum thyroxine, TRAb and thyroid ultrasound, was used for diagnosis. As the starting material, approximately 10 ml of fresh peripheral blood yielded the PBMCs.

The sample consisted of peripheral blood. This sequence joins TRBV19 and TRBJ1-4, with a weak D call TRBD1 (6 bases). The sequence was collected from an adult man with Graves' ophthalmopathy. The CDR3 is CASSLPRGRDEKLFF. In nucleotides, the CDR3 is TGTGCCAGTAGTCTCCCCCGGGGGCGTGATGAAAAACTGTTTTTT.